The 10 T cell receptor beta chains below come from one sample, sequenced in a study of T cells in Graves' hyperthyroidism and ophthalmopathy. The CDR3 regions of TCR beta were amplified from RNA transcripts. HTBI primers drove first-round RT-PCR of the TCR CDR3. TCRdb analysed the multiplex PCR reads with MiXCR anew, one entry per CDR3 protein. In the table there are 550,000 to 700,000 distinct CDR3 sequences, around 15% of which are singletons. Sequences were obtained from blood. These receptor sequences come from a middle-aged woman with Graves' ophthalmopathy.

There are many counts of this clonotype. The J gene is TRBJ1-2, the V gene TRBV29-1, with a tentative D call TRBD1 (5 bases). Germline CDR1 SQVTM, CDR2 ANQGSEA. This CDR3 comprises 14 residues. V dropped 3 bases and J dropped 2 bases, with 13 bases sitting between them. The CDR3 DNA sequence: TGCAGCGTTGACTTGGCAGGGTCCAACTATGGCTACACCTTC. Its translation is CSVDLAGSNYGYTF.

This clonotype was picked up many times. The chain combines TRBV28 with TRBJ2-4; TRBD1 matches at 7 bases. Trimming cost V 6 bases and J 4 bases; bases outside gene matches: 6. Germline-derived CDR1 and CDR2 are MDHEN and SYDVKM. This CDR3 has 14 amino acids. CDR3 DNA sequence: TGTGCCAGCAGGGCCGGGACAGCAAAAAACATTCAGTACTTC. This translates into CASRAGTAKNIQYF.

The rearrangement links TRBV4-2 to TRBJ1-1; D is unclear. This CDR3 has 15 residues. Trimming shortened V by 1 base and J by 1 base, and 10 bases separated the two germline ends. Per the germline V gene, CDR1 is LGHNA and CDR2 is YNFKEQ. In DNA, the CDR3 is TGTGCCAGCAGCCAAGGCCCCGCGACGAACACTGAAGCTTTCTTT. Translation gives CASSQGPATNTEAFF.

As concerns this clonotype: Possible read error: a much larger clone is one base away. The gene calls are TRBV5-1 and TRBJ2-2; perhaps TRBD2 as D (6 bases). The V end was cut by 9 bases, the J end by 0 bases, with 12 bases between. Germline loops: CDR1 SGHRS, CDR2 YFSETQ. There are 14 residues in the CDR3. Here the CDR3 DNA reads TGCGCCAACAGTAGCGGAGCGAACACCGGGGAGCTGTTTTTT. The encoded protein is CANSSGANTGELFF.

This chain connects TRBV20-1 to TRBJ1-2; 7 nucleotides line up with TRBD1. Germline V gene lookup returns CDR1 DFQATT and CDR2 SNEGSKA (reference sequence). The J segment lost 2 bases and the V segment lost 0 bases, leaving 3 bases of the junction unmatched. The CDR3 contains 14 residues. This CDR3 is CSARDRDRNYGYTF. The CDR3 nucleotides are TGCAGTGCTAGAGATAGGGACAGAAACTATGGCTACACCTTC.

This clonotype has at least ten counts. The chain combines TRBV28 with TRBJ1-2; D remains unclear. Looked up from germline, CDR1 is MDHEN and CDR2 is SYDVKM. The CDR3 consists of 12 residues. The germline V and J ends were trimmed by 6 bases and 0 bases, with 5 bases remaining between them. The CDR3 nucleotides are TGTGCCAGCAGCGCTGCTAACTATGGCTACACCTTC. This codes for CASSAANYGYTF.

This clonotype was seen repeatedly, ten times or more. The V and J genes are TRBV2 and TRBJ1-5; no reliable D call. Per germline, CDR1 SNHLY and CDR2 FYNNEI. With 6 bases removed from V and 5 bases from J, the gap between germline ends came to 14 bases. The CDR3 is 14 residues long. This CDR3 reads CASSPLGGYQPQHF. For the CDR3, the DNA is TGTGCCAGCAGCCCATTAGGAGGCTATCAGCCCCAGCATTTT. Full variable domain (missing parts from reference TRBV2 and TRBJ1-5): EPEVTQTPSHQVTQMGQEVILRCVPISNHLYFYWYRQILGQKVEFLVSFYNNEISEKSEIFDDQFSVERPDGSNFTLKIRSTKLEDSAMYFCASSPLGGYQPQHFGDGTRLSIL.

In the case of this clonotype: This sequence may be a read error, since a much larger clone differs from it by one base. V and J are TRBV12-3 or TRBV12-4 and TRBJ1-1; D not resolved. The CDR3 sequence is 14 residues long. V lost 3 bases to trimming and J lost 4 bases, with 12 bases between them. For the CDR3, the DNA is TGTGCCAGCAGTTTCGGGGTGTCTGCCACTGAAGCTTTCTTT. Its translation: CASSFGVSATEAFF.

This clonotype was counted a few times. This chain joins TRBV29-1 and TRBJ1-1; 10 bases are shared with TRBD1. Germline lookup yields CDR1 SQVTM and CDR2 ANQGSEA. J lost 3 bases, V lost 6 bases, and 4 bases had no gene match. There are 13 residues in the CDR3. CDR3 DNA: TGCAGCGTAACCGGGACAGGGGACACTGAAGCTTTCTTT. The encoded protein is CSVTGTGDTEAFF.

This clonotype has only a few counts. J is TRBJ2-2 and V is TRBV11-1; 7 bases are shared with TRBD2. The CDR3 is 16 residues long. V lost 4 bases and J lost 2; bases outside the gene matches: 7. Germline loops: CDR1 SGHAT, CDR2 FQDESV (reference sequence). CDR3 amino acids: CASSSLGGSNTGELFF. In DNA form, the CDR3 reads TGTGCCAGCAGCTCCCTGGGAGGGAGTAACACCGGGGAGCTGTTTTTT.